The count of the clone carrying this T cell receptor beta chain is one. Its antigen is unknown. A clone one base away is much larger, so this may be a read error. CDR1 and CDR2 (germline): LNHNV, YYDKDF (reference sequence). CDR3 size: 15 residues. The data derive from a study of post-analysis software for immune sequencing data. Looking at the study overall: The disease courses spanned relapsing-remitting, secondary progressive and progressive-relapsing forms of multiple sclerosis. Findings and caveats of the study: Controls had significantly higher normalized Chao1 diversity than multiple sclerosis patients. The five TRBV segments detected at higher frequency in patients than in controls included TRBV5-6, TRBV5-1 and TRBV20-1.

Included in the TCR beta cDNA libraries were unique molecular identifiers. TCRdb recomputed calls from the PCR reads with MiXCR, one row per CDR3 protein. The repertoire includes about 570,000 distinct CDR3 sequences, roughly 34% of them detected once, and approximately 6% sits in the top ten. The sequence was collected from a girl aged 2-17 years with multiple sclerosis. The chain links TRBV15 to TRBJ2-1; TRBD1 might be the D (5 bases). The sample consisted of blood. The chain's CDR3 is CVTSRDTGTYNEQFF. DNA of the CDR3: TGTGTCACCAGCAGGGATACAGGTACCTACAATGAGCAGTTCTTC.